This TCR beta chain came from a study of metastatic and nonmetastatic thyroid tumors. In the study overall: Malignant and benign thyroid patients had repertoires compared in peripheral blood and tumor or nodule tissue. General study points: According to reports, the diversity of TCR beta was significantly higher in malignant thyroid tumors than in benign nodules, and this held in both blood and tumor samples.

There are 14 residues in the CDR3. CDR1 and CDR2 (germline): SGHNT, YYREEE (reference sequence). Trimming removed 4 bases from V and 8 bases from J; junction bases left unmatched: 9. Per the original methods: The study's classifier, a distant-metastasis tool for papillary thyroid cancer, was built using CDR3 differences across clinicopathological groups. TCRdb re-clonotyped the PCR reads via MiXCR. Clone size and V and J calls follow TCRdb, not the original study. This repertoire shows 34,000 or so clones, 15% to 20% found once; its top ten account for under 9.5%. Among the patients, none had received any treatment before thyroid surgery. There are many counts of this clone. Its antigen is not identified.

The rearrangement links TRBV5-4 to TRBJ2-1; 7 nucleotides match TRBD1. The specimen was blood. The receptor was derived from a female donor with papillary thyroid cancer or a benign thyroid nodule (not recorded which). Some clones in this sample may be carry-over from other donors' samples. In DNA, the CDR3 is TGTGCCAGCAGCCCAGGACAGGTGATGGATGAGCAGTTCTTC. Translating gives CASSPGQVMDEQFF.